This T cell receptor beta chain was obtained from a study of blood T cell repertoires in COVID-19 (TCRdb year 2020). About the study as a whole: Samples from collaborators originated in the United States, Italy and Spain and spanned both the acute and convalescent phases of COVID-19. The dataset comprised deeply sampled blood TCRbeta repertoires from subjects exposed to, actively infected with, or recovered from COVID-19. HLA class I and class II types, where available, came from metadata supplied by the sample provider rather than from assay-based typing. The prospective study material was composed of cDNA or gDNA derived from T cells, B-cell-depleted T cells, or PBMCs. Samples were obtained from the ongoing ImmuneRACE study (first 160 participants) and from 1,000 to 1,500 subjects provided by 6 global collaborators. Nearly every sample came with metadata listing a de-identified subject ID, COVID-19 status, age in years and sex. A freely available public database, intended as a resource for researchers studying the immune response to SARS-CoV-2, is where the repertoires were released. The study at large found these results: The quantity of clinical and demographic metadata differed by source and by participant and was supplied without curation.

The immunoSEQ Assay, a bias-controlled multiplex PCR, was used to amplify TCRbeta CDR3 regions from genomic DNA. The paper's processing steps were these. The number of nucleated cells in each sample was estimated from the amplification of reference gene primers within the assay. To quantify the absolute abundance of each unique TCRbeta CDR3 rearrangement, sequence reads were collapsed and filtered. For each sample, productive Simpson clonality was calculated as the square root of Simpson's diversity index over productive rearrangements. TCRdb retrieved this table from immuneACCESS and kept in-frame rearrangements only. Not all clones are present; in checked studies, unresolved V genes account for under half, and no reason is known for the remainder. V and J calls and clone size are given by that table; D and trimming were obtained from the DNA. Within this sample are a few hundred thousand clones, with 92% of them counted one time only. The top ten hold about a fifth of the sample.

This clone has more than one count but fewer than ten. Its binding antigen is unknown. No clone much larger than this one lies a single base away; base qualities are absent. In the prospective study, participants were roughly 18 to 100 years old, resided in around 25 geographic areas of the United States, and were enrolled through a virtual design. To assign participants to cohorts, the prospective study relied on clinical history that participants themselves reported in a screening survey and a study questionnaire. Recovered participants in ImmuneRACE Cohort 3 were defined as having two consecutive negative NP/OP PCR tests, clearance from a healthcare professional, or resolution of symptoms. In the prospective study, whole blood, serum and a nasopharyngeal or oropharyngeal swab were collected from each participant by mobile phlebotomists. Participants in the prospective study had the option to provide additional blood draws and questionnaires over a roughly 2-month period. Before DNA extraction, blood samples from the prospective study were shipped at room temperature or frozen.

The CDR3 spans 16 residues, from the cysteine through the phenylalanine. Only the CDR3 DNA is retained, 48 bases long and in frame from the first base. Looking up the germline V gene (reference sequence) yields CDR1 MNHEY and CDR2 SMNVEV. V is trimmed back by 5 bases and J by 8 bases, and the junction contains 12 bases that no gene match accounts for. The chain joins TRBV27 to TRBJ1-4; the central 9 bases match TRBD1. Material: PBMCs or T cells enriched from blood (not recorded which). The receptor comes from a woman in her 30s who had recovered from COVID-19. The DNA reads as follows: TGTGCCAGCAGTCGAACCGCGACAGGGGGGTACGAAAAACTGTTTTTT. Its protein product is CASSRTATGGYEKLFF.